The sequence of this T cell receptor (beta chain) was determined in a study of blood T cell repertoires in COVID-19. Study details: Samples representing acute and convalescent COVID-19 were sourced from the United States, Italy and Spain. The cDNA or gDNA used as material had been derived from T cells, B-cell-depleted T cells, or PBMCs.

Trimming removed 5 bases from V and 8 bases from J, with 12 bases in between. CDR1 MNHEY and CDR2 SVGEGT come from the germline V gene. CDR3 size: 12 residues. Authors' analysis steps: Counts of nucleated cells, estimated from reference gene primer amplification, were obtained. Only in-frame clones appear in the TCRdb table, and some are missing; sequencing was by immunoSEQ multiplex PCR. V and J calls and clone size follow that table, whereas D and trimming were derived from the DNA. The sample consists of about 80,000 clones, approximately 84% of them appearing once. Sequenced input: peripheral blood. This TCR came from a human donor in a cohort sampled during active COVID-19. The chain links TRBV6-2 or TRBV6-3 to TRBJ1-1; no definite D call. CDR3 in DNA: TGTGCCAGCAGTCCGCGAGCCAGGGAAGCTTTCTTT. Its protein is CASSPRAREAFF.